Listed here are 8 T cell receptor beta chains from one sample, sequenced in a study of OX40 agonist ivuxolimab in advanced cancers. Generated by immunoSEQ multiplex PCR, the TCRdb table keeps only in-frame clones and is missing some. The data show over 85,000 clones, approximately 90% seen once. Here the sequenced sample was CD4+ or CD8+ T cells sorted from blood, taken in a trial of the OX40 agonist ivuxolimab. Every receptor here comes from an adult with an advanced solid tumor such as melanoma, head and neck, liver or kidney cancer.

The gene calls are TRBV6-1 and TRBJ1-1; no definite D call. The germline gives CDR1 MNHNS, CDR2 SASEGT. The CDR3 runs 13 residues. V was shortened by 6 bases and J by 1 base, with 9 bases between the two germline ends. The CDR3 DNA is TGTGCCAGCAGCTTCCAAAGGAACACTGAAGCTTTCTTT. It specifies CASSFQRNTEAFF.

The chain joins TRBV30 to TRBJ2-1, with D perhaps matching TRBD2 (5 bases). The germline gives CDR1 GTSNPN, CDR2 SVGIG (reference sequence). This CDR3 has 13 amino acids. The V gene lost 0 bases and the J gene lost 9 bases, with 12 bases spanning the gap. The CDR3, as DNA: TGTGCCTGGAGTGTACGAGAGGGAAGTGAGCAGTTCTTC. Encoded protein: CAWSVREGSEQFF.

V usage is TRBV7-2 and J usage is TRBJ2-7, with no clear D. Germline assignment: CDR1 SGHTA and CDR2 FQGNSA. Trimming removed 5 bases at V and 0 bases at J, with 11 bases between. The CDR3 sequence is 14 residues long. CDR3 loop: CASSLDWNSYEQYF. CDR3 bases: TGTGCCAGCAGCCTAGACTGGAACTCCTACGAGCAGTACTTC.

This chain links TRBV28 with TRBJ2-3, with D perhaps matching TRBD1 (5 bases). V lost 6 bases and J lost 3, with 13 bases in between. Germline CDR1 reads MDHEN; CDR2 reads SYDVKM. The CDR3 runs 14 residues. The CDR3 protein is CASSTGKGTDTQYF. In DNA form, the CDR3 reads TGTGCCAGCAGCACAGGAAAAGGAACAGATACGCAGTATTTT.

The chain couples TRBV6-6 to TRBJ1-1; D ambiguous. The CDR3 consists of 13 residues. Germline-derived CDR1 and CDR2 are MNHNY and SVGAGI (reference sequence). The V gene lost 6 bases and the J gene lost 1 base, with 9 bases spanning the gap. For the CDR3, the DNA is TGTGCCAGCAGACGGGGAGGGAACACTGAAGCTTTCTTT. Translated, it gives CASRRGGNTEAFF.

The rearrangement uses TRBV9 and TRBJ1-4; 7 bases align to TRBD1. CDR1 is SGDLS, CDR2 YYNGEE, per germline. The CDR3 length is 15 residues. The J segment lost 3 bases and the V segment lost 3 bases, leaving 5 bases of the junction unmatched. The CDR3 nucleotides are TGTGCCAGCAGCGCCCACAGGGGCCCTAATGAAAAACTGTTTTTT. This sequence encodes CASSAHRGPNEKLFF.

The chain carries TRBV11-2 and TRBJ2-1, with 7 bases identical to TRBD2. Germline assignment: CDR1 SGHAT and CDR2 FQNNGV. The junction had 6 bases not matched to a gene; V was cut back by 2 bases and J by 2 bases. CDR3 size: 16 residues. CDR3 residues: CASSLTSAGAYNEQFF. DNA for the CDR3: TGTGCCAGCAGCTTAACTAGCGCCGGGGCCTACAATGAGCAGTTCTTC. The variable domain in full, with the rest retrieved from reference TRBV11-2 and TRBJ2-1, is EAGVAQSPRYKIIEKRQSVAFWCNPISGHATLYWYQQILGQGPKLLIQFQNNGVVDDSQLPKDRFSAERLKGVDSTLKIQPAKLEDSAVYLCASSLTSAGAYNEQFFGPGTRLTVL.

The chain joins TRBV11-2 to TRBJ1-6, with D maybe TRBD1 (5 bases). This CDR3 has 15 amino acids. Looked up from germline, CDR1 is SGHAT and CDR2 is FQNNGV. V lost 2 bases, J lost 10 bases, and 15 bases lay in between. The CDR3 loop reads CASSLYGRDLSPLHF. Written as DNA, the CDR3 is TGTGCCAGCAGCTTATACGGCAGGGATTTGTCACCCCTCCACTTT.